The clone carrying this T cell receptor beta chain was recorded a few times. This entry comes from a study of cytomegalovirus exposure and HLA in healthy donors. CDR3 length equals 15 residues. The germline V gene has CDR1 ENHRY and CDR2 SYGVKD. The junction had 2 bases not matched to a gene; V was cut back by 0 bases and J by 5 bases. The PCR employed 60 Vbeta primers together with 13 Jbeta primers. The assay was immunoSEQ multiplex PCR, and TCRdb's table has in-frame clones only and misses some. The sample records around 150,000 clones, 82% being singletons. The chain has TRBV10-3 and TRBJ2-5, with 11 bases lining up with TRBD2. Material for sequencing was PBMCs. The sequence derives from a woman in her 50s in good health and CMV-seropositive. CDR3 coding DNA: TGTGCCATCAGTGAGTCAACTAGCGGGAGTGAGACCCAGTACTTC. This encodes CAISESTSGSETQYF.